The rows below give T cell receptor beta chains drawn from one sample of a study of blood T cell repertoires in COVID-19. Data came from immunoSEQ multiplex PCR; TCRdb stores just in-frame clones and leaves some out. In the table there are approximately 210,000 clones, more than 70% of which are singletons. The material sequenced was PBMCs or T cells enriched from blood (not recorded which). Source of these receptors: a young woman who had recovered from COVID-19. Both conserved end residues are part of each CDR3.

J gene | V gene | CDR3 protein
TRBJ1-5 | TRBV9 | CASRGYSNQPQHF
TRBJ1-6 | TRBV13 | CASSLRITGGVDALHF
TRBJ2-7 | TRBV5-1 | CASSLAGPGYEQYF
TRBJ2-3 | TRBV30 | CAGSSGGSADTQYF
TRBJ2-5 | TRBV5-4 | CASSLVRLAGGPQETQYF
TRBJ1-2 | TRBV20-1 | CSARRLHGYTF
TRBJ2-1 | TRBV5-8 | CASSSRDRGYNEQFF
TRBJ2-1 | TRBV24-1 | CATSGAESSYNEQFF
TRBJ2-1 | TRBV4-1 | CASSRAQMGNEQFF
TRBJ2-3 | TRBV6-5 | CASRTTGVGVDTQYF
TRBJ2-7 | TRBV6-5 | CASSYSLRTGADEQYF
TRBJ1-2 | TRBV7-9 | CASSFTARGNDGYTF
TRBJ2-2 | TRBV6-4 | CASSDSEREGAGELFF
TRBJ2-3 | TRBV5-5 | CASSTWTGTSTDTQYF
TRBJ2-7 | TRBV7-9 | CASSSGSGQVYEQYF
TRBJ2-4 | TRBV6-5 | CASSYSGAGGDIQYF
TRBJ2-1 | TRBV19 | CASSILLRGGSYNEQFF
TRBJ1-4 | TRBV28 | CASVPGGNEKLFF
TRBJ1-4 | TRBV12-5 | CASGPHSGGGEKLFF
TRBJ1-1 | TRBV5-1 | CASSRNPGVTEAFF
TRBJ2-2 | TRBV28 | CASSRGTAITGELFF
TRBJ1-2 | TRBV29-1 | CSVELNYGYTF
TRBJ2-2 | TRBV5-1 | CASSFTGITGELFF
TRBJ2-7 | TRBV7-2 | CASSFQTSGDYEQYF
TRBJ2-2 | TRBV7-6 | CASSLIQGGAGELFF
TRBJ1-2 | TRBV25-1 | CASSEYGREAYGYTF
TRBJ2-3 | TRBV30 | CAWSVLLTDTQYF
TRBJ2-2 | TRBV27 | CASSLQGAVTGELFF
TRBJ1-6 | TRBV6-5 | CASSYSGSPRSPLHF
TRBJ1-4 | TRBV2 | CASTGNEKLFF
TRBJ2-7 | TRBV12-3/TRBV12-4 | CASSLRGYEQYF
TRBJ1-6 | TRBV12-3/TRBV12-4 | CASTMLHF
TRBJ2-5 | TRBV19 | CASSIEQGEPQYF
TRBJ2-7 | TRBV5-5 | CASSLGVAATYEQYF
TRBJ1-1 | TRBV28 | CAIDRGPTEAFF
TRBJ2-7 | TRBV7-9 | CASSLAGGPVYEQYF
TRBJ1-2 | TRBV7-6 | CASSAGEFRHYGYTF
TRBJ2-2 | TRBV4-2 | CASSHGRTVNTGELFF
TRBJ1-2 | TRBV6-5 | CASSRRGVSWGYTF
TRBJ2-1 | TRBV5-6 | CASSWGVGNEQFF
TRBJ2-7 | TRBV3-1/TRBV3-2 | CASSPRGTGSDEQYF
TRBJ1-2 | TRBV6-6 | CASSIRGALYGYTF